The clone carrying this T cell receptor (beta chain) turned up a few times. The antigen remains undetermined. The CDR3 is made up of 13 amino acids. V was shortened by 0 bases and J by 6 bases, with 10 bases between the two germline ends. The germline V gene has CDR1 SGDLS and CDR2 YYNGEE. This sample was taken from a study of shared clonotypes between healthy human individuals. TCRdb's copy holds only in-frame clones and misses some; the assay was immunoSEQ multiplex PCR. Found here are about 470,000 clones, roughly three quarters of them singletons; the top ten hold less than 15%. Whole-study findings and limits: Sampling covered nothing but blood. Tissue TCR repertoires likely differ from those found in blood.

The material sequenced was PBMCs. This receptor was obtained from a woman aged 40 to 49 in good health. Some clones in this sample may be carry-over from other donors' samples. The chain joins TRBV9 to TRBJ2-7, with D unresolved. Here the CDR3 reads CASSVAGSGEQYF. CDR3 sequence (DNA): TGTGCCAGCAGCGTAGCCGGGTCCGGCGAGCAGTACTTC.